Listed here are 9 T cell receptor beta chains from one sample, sequenced in a study of cytomegalovirus exposure and HLA in healthy donors. Sequencing used immunoSEQ multiplex PCR; TCRdb keeps in-frame clones, though not all of them. In the table there are approximately 100,000 clones, around 89% of which are singletons. The sequencing input was PBMCs. The receptor source for this set is a woman under 30 in good health and CMV-seropositive.

About this clone: One end of the junction does not line up with germline, which may come from a read error. This chain joins TRBV7-7 and TRBJ1-1; no definite D call. Germline V lookup: CDR1 SSHAT, CDR2 FNYEAQ (reference sequence). The CDR3 covers 15 residues. CDR3 region: CASSLGLGRNTEAFF. CDR3 DNA sequence: TGTGCTAGCAGCTTAGGGTTGGGGAGGAACACTGAAGCTTTCTTT.

CDR3 nucleotide sequence: TGTGCCAGCAGCCAGACTGGTACGCAGTATTTT. This gives the protein CASSQTGTQYF. The V gene is TRBV5-4, the J gene TRBJ2-3, with D uncertain. CDR1 SGHNT and CDR2 YYREEE come from the germline V gene (reference sequence). There are 11 residues in the CDR3. V was shortened by 4 bases and J by 8 bases, with 8 bases between the two germline ends.

The CDR3: CASSGGGSSYNEQFF. The CDR3 coding sequence is TGTGCCAGCAGCGGGGGGGGCAGCTCCTACAATGAGCAGTTCTTC. The rearrangement joins TRBV9 to TRBJ2-1; tentatively, D is TRBD2 (7 bases). CDR3 length: 15 amino acids. In germline, CDR1 is SGDLS, CDR2 YYNGEE. Trimming left V 3 bases short and J 0 bases short, with 10 bases between.

The chain has TRBV5-1 and TRBJ2-6; D uncertain. CDR3 length: 13 residues. The germline V gene has CDR1 SGHRS and CDR2 YFSETQ. V gave up 7 bases and J gave up 2 bases, with 7 bases separating them. The CDR3 bases are TGCGCCAGCCGAGAGGCTGGGGCCAACGTCCTGACTTTC. Protein product: CASREAGANVLTF.

The chain is built from TRBV18 and TRBJ2-2; the match to TRBD2 covers 7 bases. The CDR3 is 15 amino acids. Germline lookup yields CDR1 KGHSH and CDR2 LQKENI. V was pared by 5 bases and J by 0 bases, with 3 bases of the junction left unmatched. CDR3 sequence (DNA): TGTGCCAGCTCAAGCGGGACGGCGAACACCGGGGAGCTGTTTTTT. It encodes CASSSGTANTGELFF.

The V gene is TRBV5-5, the J gene TRBJ1-5, with 9 bases that match TRBD1. CDR1 SGHKS and CDR2 YYEKEE come from the germline V gene (reference sequence). This CDR3 is 15 amino acids long. With 4 bases clipped from V and 6 bases from J, the junction kept 8 bases outside the gene matches. The CDR3 DNA is TGTGCCAGCAGCCGGGACACAGGGGGCGGTCAGCCCCAGCATTTT. Protein product: CASSRDTGGGQPQHF. Variable domain in full (rest from reference TRBV5-5 and TRBJ1-5): DAGVTQSPTHLIKTRGQQVTLRCSPISGHKSVSWYQQVLGQGPQFIFQYYEKEERGRGNFPDRFSARQFPNYSSELNVNALLLGDSALYLCASSRDTGGGQPQHFGDGTRLSIL.

The sample holds one count of this clone. The chain carries TRBV11-2 and TRBJ2-2; a possible D gene is TRBD1 (8 bases). The V gene's germline CDR1 is SGHAT and CDR2 FQNNGV. Trimming took 7 bases from V and 4 from J, leaving 16 bases between them. The CDR3 has 15 amino acids. CDR3 DNA: TGTGCCAGCACCCCACAGGGGGGGGGCACCGGGGAGCTGTTTTTT. It translates to CASTPQGGGTGELFF. Based on the CDR3 plus reference TRBV11-2 and TRBJ2-2, the full variable domain is EAGVAQSPRYKIIEKRQSVAFWCNPISGHATLYWYQQILGQGPKLLIQFQNNGVVDDSQLPKDRFSAERLKGVDSTLKIQPAKLEDSAVYLCASTPQGGGTGELFFGEGSRLTVL.

This rearrangement joins TRBV29-1 to TRBJ1-1; D is unresolved. The V end was cut by 4 bases, the J end by 0 bases, with 21 bases between. The CDR3 length is 17 residues. Germline lookup yields CDR1 SQVTM and CDR2 ANQGSEA. CDR3 protein: CSVGSGGSAALNTEAFF. The CDR3 nucleotides read TGCAGCGTTGGTTCTGGCGGTTCGGCGGCTTTGAACACTGAAGCTTTCTTT. Complete variable domain (other parts from reference TRBV29-1 and TRBJ1-1): SAVISQKPSRDICQRGTSLTIQCQVDSQVTMMFWYRQQPGQSLTLIATANQGSEATYESGFVIDKFPISRPNLTFSTLTVSNMSPEDSSIYLCSVGSGGSAALNTEAFFGQGTRLTVV.

This clone was observed a few times. The rearrangement links TRBV7-9 to TRBJ2-7, with a possible D match to TRBD1 (6 bases). CDR1 and CDR2 from the germline V gene are SEHNR and FQNEAQ (reference sequence). CDR3 length: 13 residues. The V end lost 1 base, the J end lost 6 bases, and 10 bases lay between the germline ends. This chain's CDR3 is CASSLEGRGEQYF. In DNA, the CDR3 is TGTGCCAGCAGCTTAGAGGGCAGGGGCGAGCAGTACTTC.